The rows below give T cell receptor beta chains drawn from one sample of a study of cytomegalovirus exposure and HLA in healthy donors. The table came from immunoSEQ multiplex PCR; TCRdb's copy has only in-frame clones and leaves some out. Counted here are 100,000 or so clones, 65% to 80% occurring once; the ten biggest clones make up about 6%. The source material was PBMCs. Receptors originate from a male donor in good health and CMV-seronegative. Each CDR3 is given with its conserved first and last residue. The D gene is left open where the match is weak. Clone size, where shown, is once, few, many, or a class for clones that have expanded.

D gene,V gene,clone size,J gene,CDR3 DNA,CDR3 protein
TRBD1,TRBV30,.,TRBJ1-1,TGTGCCTGGAGTGTCCCCTTGACAGGGCCTGAAGCTTTCTTT,CAWSVPLTGPEAFF
TRBD1,TRBV6-1,.,TRBJ2-7,TGTGCCAGCAGTGATGGACAGGTAAACTCCTACGAGCAGTACTTC,CASSDGQVNSYEQYF
TRBD2,TRBV9,.,TRBJ2-7,TGTGCCAGCACCCTAGCGGGAGGGCCTGGGGACGAGCAGTACTTC,CASTLAGGPGDEQYF
TRBD1,TRBV7-3,few,TRBJ2-5,TGTGCCAGCAGCCAGGGGGCGGAGGAGACCCAGTACTTC,CASSQGAEETQYF
.,TRBV6-6,.,TRBJ2-7,TGTGCCAGCAGAGCCACCTACGAGCAGTACTTC,CASRATYEQYF
.,TRBV6-6,.,TRBJ2-2,TGTGCCAGCAGTTACAACCGACAGAACACCGGGGAGCTGTTTTTT,CASSYNRQNTGELFF
TRBD1,TRBV7-8,.,TRBJ1-2,TGTGCCAGCAGCTCTCAAACAGGGGCAGTATCCTATGGCTACACCTTC,CASSSQTGAVSYGYTF
.,TRBV2,.,TRBJ2-7,TGTGCCAGCAGTGCCGGACAGTCCTACGAGCAGTACTTC,CASSAGQSYEQYF
.,TRBV30,.,TRBJ1-2,TGTGCCTGGAGTGTGGGGGGAGTTGACTACACCTTC,CAWSVGGVDYTF
.,TRBV29-1,.,TRBJ2-7,TGCAGCGTTGAATTGACTAGTCGGGGCGAGCAGTACTTC,CSVELTSRGEQYF
.,TRBV7-3,once,TRBJ1-1,TGTGCCAGCAGCCCCCAAACAGGGACCGAAGCTGAAGCTTTCTTT,CASSPQTGTEAEAFF
TRBD2,TRBV7-8,.,TRBJ2-1,TGTGCCAGCAGCCCGACTACTAGCGGGGGATACAATGAGCAGTTCTTC,CASSPTTSGGYNEQFF
TRBD2,TRBV9,.,TRBJ2-3,TGTGCCAGCACCGTGGGGCTAGCGGGAGGGCCAGATACGCAGTATTTT,CASTVGLAGGPDTQYF
.,TRBV5-4,.,TRBJ2-4,TGTGCCAGCAGCTTGCGGCAGGAACCCGCTATTCAGTACTTC,CASSLRQEPAIQYF
.,TRBV18,.,TRBJ1-5,TGTGCCAGCTCACTCACAGAGAATCAGCCCCAGCATTTT,CASSLTENQPQHF
.,TRBV14,.,TRBJ2-1,TGTGCCAGCAGCCAAGATTTCGGGAATGAGCAGTTCTTC,CASSQDFGNEQFF
.,TRBV7-8,.,TRBJ2-7,TGTGCCAGCAGCTTATACCGGGATACCCTCTACGAGCAGTACTTC,CASSLYRDTLYEQYF
.,TRBV1,.,TRBJ2-5,TGCACCAGCAGCCAAGATCCGGCTAGCGGGTACCAAGAGACCCAGTACTTC,CTSSQDPASGYQETQYF
TRBD2,TRBV11-1,.,TRBJ2-1,TGTGCCAGCAGCTTAAGCGGGGGAAATGAGCAGTTCTTC,CASSLSGGNEQFF
TRBD1,TRBV4-2,.,TRBJ2-7,TGTGCCAGCAGGACCGGGACAGGGGGTGACGAGCAGTACTTC,CASRTGTGGDEQYF
.,TRBV11-2,few,TRBJ1-1,TGTGCCAGCAGCTTATTTCAGTACACTGAAGCTTTCTTT,CASSLFQYTEAFF
TRBD1,TRBV30,once,TRBJ1-5,TGTGCCTGGAGAGACAGGGGGTGGAATCAGCCCCAGCATTTT,CAWRDRGWNQPQHF
TRBD1,TRBV7-9,.,TRBJ2-7,TGTGCCAGCAGCTTAGCCGACAGGGCCGACCTTTTCGTTTCCTACGAGCAGTACTTC,CASSLADRADLFVSYEQYF
.,TRBV19,once,TRBJ2-1,TGTGCCAGTAGTATAAGAGGATATAGCGGCTCCTACAATGAGCAGTTCTTC,CASSIRGYSGSYNEQFF
TRBD1,TRBV5-1,.,TRBJ2-5,TGCGCCAGCAGCTTGTTCCAGGGGGCCCCAGGTGAGGAGACCCAGTACTTC,CASSLFQGAPGEETQYF
TRBD1,TRBV6-1,.,TRBJ1-1,TGTGCCAGCAGTGAGAACAGGGGTATGACTGAAGCTTTCTTT,CASSENRGMTEAFF